The 27 T cell receptor beta chains in this list originate from one sample, sequenced in a study of T cell repertoires in cytomegalovirus infection. TCRdb ran MiXCR on the reads and lists one entry per CDR3 protein. The sample comprises 250,000 to 400,000 distinct CDR3 sequences, 25% of which are singletons, and about an eighth rests with the top ten. Their antigens remain unidentified. The starting material was cultured PBMCs, obtained from culture after CMV antigen stimulation. The receptors stem from a human donor in good health (CMV status not recorded). Some clones in this sample may be carry-over from other donors' samples.

This clonotype was found a few times. This chain connects TRBV28 to TRBJ2-7, with D uncertain. Germline assignment: CDR1 MDHEN and CDR2 SYDVKM. The CDR3 consists of 11 residues. The ends were cut back, 5 bases at V and 5 bases at J, with 7 bases in the middle. The CDR3 spells CASSDRNEQYF. The CDR3 nucleotides are TGTGCCAGCAGTGACCGGAACGAGCAGTACTTC.

This clonotype was seen ten or more times. The chain employs TRBV7-2 and TRBJ1-5; 9 positions agree with TRBD1. The CDR3 has 14 amino acids. Per the germline V gene, CDR1 is SGHTA and CDR2 is FQGNSA. V lost 4 bases and J lost 6; bases outside the gene matches: 4. For the CDR3, the DNA is TGTGCCAGCAGCTCCGACAGGGGGGTTCAGCCCCAGCATTTT. Protein product: CASSSDRGVQPQHF.

The rearrangement links TRBV7-2 to TRBJ2-5, with unresolved D. Germline lookup yields CDR1 SGHTA and CDR2 FQGNSA. The CDR3 covers 13 residues. Trimming took 1 base from V and 7 from J, leaving 10 bases between them. The CDR3: CASSLGATGTQYF. The CDR3 DNA reads TGTGCCAGCAGCTTAGGTGCGACCGGGACCCAGTACTTC. Looking up the rest from reference TRBV7-2 and TRBJ2-5 gives the full variable domain: GAGVSQSPSNKVTEKGKDVELRCDPISGHTALYWYRQSLGQGLEFLIYFQGNSAPDKSGLPSDRFSAERTGGSVSTLTIQRTQQEDSAVYLCASSLGATGTQYFGPGTRLLVL.

This clonotype was observed at least ten times. This sequence joins TRBV2 and TRBJ2-3, with a weak D call TRBD2 (6 bases). V shed 5 bases and J shed 2 bases, with 11 bases lying between them. The CDR3 is 14 residues long. The V gene's germline CDR1 is SNHLY and CDR2 FYNNEI. CDR3 coding DNA: TGTGCCAGCAGTCCCGGGAGTAACACAGATACGCAGTATTTT. This sequence encodes CASSPGSNTDTQYF.

There are many counts of this clonotype. The rearrangement uses TRBV7-9 and TRBJ2-7; the match to TRBD2 covers 14 bases. V gave up 5 bases and J gave up 0 bases; unmatched junction bases: 12. In germline, CDR1 is SEHNR, CDR2 FQNEAQ (reference sequence). CDR3 size: 19 residues. CDR3 sequence: CASSHPGTSGSSPSYEQYF. As DNA, the CDR3 is TGTGCCAGCAGCCATCCCGGGACTAGCGGGAGTTCCCCCTCCTACGAGCAGTACTTC. The full variable domain, rest sourced from reference TRBV7-9 and TRBJ2-7, is DTGVSQNPRHKITKRGQNVTFRCDPISEHNRLYWYRQTLGQGPEFLTYFQNEAQLEKSRLLSDRFSAERPKGSFSTLEIQRTEQGDSAMYLCASSHPGTSGSSPSYEQYFGPGTRLTVT.

This clonotype has a single count. This chain joins TRBV10-3 and TRBJ2-1, with D perhaps matching TRBD2 (7 bases). CDR3 length: 20 amino acids. CDR1 is ENHRY, CDR2 SYGVKD, per germline. V lost 5 bases to trimming and J lost 0 bases, with 26 bases between them. CDR3 protein: CAISPQHSGTRKSSYNEQFF. The CDR3 bases are TGTGCCATCAGTCCCCAACACAGCGGGACACGGAAGAGCTCCTACAATGAGCAGTTCTTC.

In its sample, this clonotype was seen a few times. The chain carries TRBV10-3 and TRBJ2-3; tentative D call: TRBD1 (5 bases). V dropped 8 bases and J dropped 6 bases, with 9 bases sitting between them. CDR3 length: 11 amino acids. The germline CDR1 and CDR2 sequences are ENHRY and SYGVKD. This CDR3 is CAIDSGDTQYF. As DNA, the CDR3 is TGTGCCATCGACTCAGGGGATACGCAGTATTTT.

This sequence joins TRBV6-2 or TRBV6-3 and TRBJ2-3, with TRBD1 matching over 7 bases. Germline assignment: CDR1 MNHEY and CDR2 SVGEGT. The J segment lost 5 bases and the V segment lost 6 bases, leaving 11 bases of the junction unmatched. The CDR3 totals 15 residues. The CDR3 DNA is TGTGCCAGCAGCATCGACAGGGTAGTTCGAGATACGCAGTATTTT. This codes for CASSIDRVVRDTQYF.

The table lists this clonotype with a few counts. The rearrangement links TRBV18 to TRBJ2-2; no clear D gene. CDR1 is KGHSH, CDR2 LQKENI, per germline. The V and J ends lost 2 bases and 6 bases respectively, with 4 bases between them. This CDR3 contains 12 residues. In DNA, the CDR3 is TGTGCCAGCTCACCAGAGTCCGGGGAGCTGTTTTTT. Its translation is CASSPESGELFF.

This clonotype occurred many times. The chain couples TRBV12-3 or TRBV12-4 to TRBJ2-5, with 9 bases fitting TRBD2. The V and J ends lost 11 bases and 3 bases, in that order; junction bases with no gene match: 16. CDR3 length: 16 amino acids. DNA for the CDR3: TGTGCCGGAACCCCGGTCCGACAGCGGGGGGAAGAGACCCAGTACTTC. This sequence encodes CAGTPVRQRGEETQYF.

The V call is TRBV12-5, the J call TRBJ2-1, with D hard to call. Germline CDR1 is LGHNT and CDR2 is FRNRAP. Trimming took 0 bases from V and 7 from J, leaving 7 bases between them. The CDR3 runs to 13 residues. The CDR3: CASGLVGGNEQFF. CDR3 DNA sequence: TGTGCTAGTGGTTTGGTAGGTGGGAATGAGCAGTTCTTC.

This CDR3 reads CASSLTPLAQYYNEQFF. The CDR3 nucleotides read TGTGCCAGCAGTTTAACCCCCCTCGCACAATACTACAATGAGCAGTTCTTC. The J gene is TRBJ2-1, the V gene TRBV12-3 or TRBV12-4; D is unresolved. The CDR3 is 17 amino acids. Between the trimmed V and J ends, which lost 2 bases and 3 bases, there was a span of 17 bases.

The CDR3 protein is CSARVAGRALAKNIQYF. The DNA of the CDR3 is TGCAGTGCTAGAGTTGCGGGGCGGGCCCTAGCCAAAAACATTCAGTACTTC. This chain connects TRBV20-1 to TRBJ2-4; possibly TRBD2 for D (6 bases). V was pared by 1 base and J by 0 bases, with 16 bases between. This CDR3 comprises 17 residues. Germline assignment: CDR1 DFQATT and CDR2 SNEGSKA (reference sequence).

CDR3 residues: CASSYSGWGAVSGYTF. CDR3 bases: TGTGCCAGCAGTTACTCCGGCTGGGGCGCAGTTTCTGGCTACACCTTC. V is TRBV6-5 and J is TRBJ1-2; D is perhaps TRBD1 (5 bases). The V end was cut by 0 bases, the J end by 7 bases, with 18 bases between. This CDR3 comprises 16 residues. The germline gives CDR1 MNHEY, CDR2 SVGAGI.

The table lists this clonotype with a few counts. V usage is TRBV28 and J usage is TRBJ1-3, with D possibly TRBD1 on 5 matching bases. Germline CDR1 is MDHEN and CDR2 is SYDVKM. Trimming cost V 5 bases and J 0 bases, with 14 bases left between them. The CDR3 consists of 16 residues. CDR3 bases: TGTGCCAGCAGTGGACATACAGATATCTCTGGAAACACCATATATTTT. Protein: CASSGHTDISGNTIYF. Full variable domain (outside the CDR3, taken from reference TRBV28 and TRBJ1-3): DVKVTQSSRYLVKRTGEKVFLECVQDMDHENMFWYRQDPGLGLRLIYFSYDVKMKEKGDIPEGYSVSREKKERFSLILESASTNQTSMYLCASSGHTDISGNTIYFGEGSWLTVV.

Concerning this clonotype: An end of the junction differs from the germline gene, which may be a read error. The chain links TRBV7-7 to TRBJ2-5, with 8 bases fitting TRBD1. Germline CDR1 SSHAT, CDR2 FNYEAQ (reference sequence). CDR3 length equals 13 residues. The CDR3 sequence: CASSADRGETQYF. CDR3 DNA: TGTGCTAGCAGCGCAGACAGGGGCGAGACCCAGTACTTC.

This clonotype was recorded many times. The V gene is TRBV7-2, the J gene TRBJ2-3; D is unclear. This CDR3 region has 15 residues. From germline, CDR1 is SGHTA and CDR2 FQGNSA. V was shortened by 1 base and J by 4 bases, with 12 bases between the two germline ends. CDR3 region: CASSLEANRPDTQYF. In DNA form, the CDR3 reads TGTGCCAGCAGCTTAGAGGCGAACCGACCAGATACGCAGTATTTT.

This clonotype was seen a few times. The rearrangement joins TRBV19 to TRBJ2-7, with a possible D match to TRBD2 (5 bases). The V and J ends lost 6 bases and 7 bases respectively, with 16 bases between them. The CDR3 extends over 13 amino acids. Germline CDR1 reads LNHDA; CDR2 reads SQIVND (reference sequence). The CDR3 protein is CASSATRDTEQYV. The CDR3 nucleotides are TGTGCCAGTAGCGCCACTAGGGATACAGAGCAGTACGTC.

The rearrangement links TRBV20-1 to TRBJ2-7; possible D gene TRBD2, 6 bases. The CDR3 sequence is 11 residues long. From germline, CDR1 is DFQATT and CDR2 SNEGSKA (reference sequence). V was pared by 1 base and J by 7 bases, with 8 bases between. Here the CDR3 reads CSARVAGEQYF. The CDR3 region has the DNA TGCAGTGCTAGAGTGGCGGGAGAGCAGTACTTC.

The V and J genes are TRBV7-9 and TRBJ1-2; 8 bases fit TRBD1. Germline CDR1 is SEHNR and CDR2 is FQNEAQ (reference sequence). V lost 5 bases, J lost 1 base, and 15 bases stayed unmatched. The CDR3 is 18 residues long. The CDR3 DNA is TGTGCCAGCAGCAGTCTGGAAGGACAGGGAAGAAGTAACTATGGCTACACCTTC. This translates into CASSSLEGQGRSNYGYTF.

This clonotype was recorded a few times. The chain has TRBV20-1 and TRBJ2-7; D ambiguous. The CDR3 is made up of 16 amino acids. V lost 0 bases, J lost 2 bases, and 17 bases lay in between. Germline V gene lookup returns CDR1 DFQATT and CDR2 SNEGSKA (reference sequence). CDR3 protein: CSARDRASLKTYEQYF. CDR3 DNA: TGCAGTGCTAGAGATCGTGCCAGCTTAAAAACCTACGAGCAGTACTTC.

This clonotype was seen more than once but under ten times. This sequence joins TRBV6-2 or TRBV6-3 and TRBJ2-3, with D possibly matching TRBD2 (6 bases). This CDR3 has 17 amino acids. CDR1 is MNHEY, CDR2 SVGEGT, per germline. The V end was cut by 5 bases, the J end by 4 bases, with 22 bases between. The CDR3 coding sequence is TGTGCCAGCAGTCCCGGGGGAAAGGGGCCCTTCGCAGATACGCAGTATTTT. This translates into CASSPGGKGPFADTQYF.

The J gene is TRBJ1-4, the V gene TRBV25-1; TRBD1 aligns across 7 bases. The germline gives CDR1 MGHDK, CDR2 SYGVNS. The CDR3 has 17 residues. Trimming at V came to 4 bases and at J to 0 bases, leaving 8 bases not matched to a gene. This chain's CDR3 is CASSVRQGLATNEKLFF. The CDR3 DNA reads as TGTGCCAGCAGTGTGCGACAGGGACTTGCAACTAATGAAAAACTGTTTTTT.

This clonotype was found a few times. The rearrangement uses TRBV12-5 and TRBJ2-1, with 7 bases matching TRBD2. Losses at the gene ends were 3 bases for V and 8 bases for J; bases not matched to a gene: 13. The CDR3 extends over 16 amino acids. Germline V gene data show CDR1 as LGHNT and CDR2 as FRNRAP. CDR3 sequence: CASGLGFRGRADEQFF. CDR3 nucleotide sequence: TGTGCTAGTGGTTTAGGGTTTCGGGGGAGGGCCGATGAGCAGTTCTTC. Together with reference TRBV12-5 and TRBJ2-1, the CDR3 gives the full variable domain: DARVTQTPRHKVTEMGQEVTMRCQPILGHNTVFWYRQTMMQGLELLAYFRNRAPLDDSGMPKDRFSAEMPDATLATLKIQPSEPRDSAVYFCASGLGFRGRADEQFFGPGTRLTVL.

This clonotype showed up just a few times. The V and J genes are TRBV7-9 and TRBJ2-7; 9 positions agree with TRBD1. Germline V gene sequence: CDR1 SEHNR, CDR2 FQNEAQ (reference sequence). The V gene end was trimmed by 1 base and the J gene end by 6 bases; junction bases not matched to a gene: 7. The CDR3 runs 15 residues. In DNA form, the CDR3 reads TGTGCCAGCAGCTTAGGTGGACAGGGGTCGCGCGAGCAGTACTTC. It encodes CASSLGGQGSREQYF. Looking up the rest from reference TRBV7-9 and TRBJ2-7 gives the full variable domain: DTGVSQNPRHKITKRGQNVTFRCDPISEHNRLYWYRQTLGQGPEFLTYFQNEAQLEKSRLLSDRFSAERPKGSFSTLEIQRTEQGDSAMYLCASSLGGQGSREQYFGPGTRLTVT.

This clonotype was observed a few times. This chain links TRBV29-1 with TRBJ1-2; 7 bases map to TRBD1. The CDR3 covers 14 residues. Germline CDR1 reads SQVTM; CDR2 reads ANQGSEA. V gave up 1 base and J gave up 4 bases; unmatched junction bases: 6. The CDR3 DNA reads TGCAGCGTTGAAGCTCGCGACAGGGTCTATGGCTACACCTTC. Amino acids: CSVEARDRVYGYTF.

V and J are TRBV12-3 or TRBV12-4 and TRBJ2-7, with D hard to call. The V end was cut by 3 bases, the J end by 5 bases, with 8 bases between. This CDR3 region has 12 residues. The CDR3 here is CASSFSVHEQYF. CDR3 nucleotide sequence: TGTGCCAGCAGTTTTTCGGTCCACGAGCAGTACTTC.